The clone carrying this T cell receptor beta chain was counted only a few times. Its specificity is unknown. The sample originates from a study of T-cell reconstitution after alpha-beta-depleted transplantation in children. General observations from the study: Several hundred expanded graft clones reportedly were the source of alpha-beta T cells about two months after transplant.

This sample's TCRbeta library carried unique molecular identifier barcodes. One entry per CDR3 protein results from TCRdb running MiXCR on the PCR reads. The sample lists some 830,000 distinct CDR3 sequences; less than 20% were seen once. The CDR3 totals 15 residues. V was clipped by 0 bases and J by 3 bases, with 9 bases between them. The specimen was PBMCs, mostly from graft donor cells, collected 360 days after TCRalphabeta/CD19-depleted stem cell transplant. This sequence originates from a male patient between 10 and 17 years old who had a stem cell transplant for acute lymphoblastic leukemia, so the T cells may come from the graft donor. The chain is built from TRBV12-3 or TRBV12-4 and TRBJ2-1; tentative D call: TRBD2 (5 bases). The CDR3 region has the DNA TGTGCCAGCAGTTTAGCGGGAGATTACTACAATGAGCAGTTCTTC. It translates to CASSLAGDYYNEQFF.